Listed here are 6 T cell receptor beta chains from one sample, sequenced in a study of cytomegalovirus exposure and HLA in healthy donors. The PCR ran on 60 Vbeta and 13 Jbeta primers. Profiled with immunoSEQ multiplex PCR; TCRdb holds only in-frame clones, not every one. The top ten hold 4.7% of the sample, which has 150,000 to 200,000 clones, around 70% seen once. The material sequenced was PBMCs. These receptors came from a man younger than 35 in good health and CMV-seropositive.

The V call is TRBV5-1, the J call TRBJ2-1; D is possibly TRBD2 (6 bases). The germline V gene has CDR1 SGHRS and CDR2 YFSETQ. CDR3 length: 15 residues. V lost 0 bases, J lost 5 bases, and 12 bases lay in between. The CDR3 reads CASSLGASVDNEQFF. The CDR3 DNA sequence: TGCGCCAGCAGCTTGGGTGCTAGCGTTGACAATGAGCAGTTCTTC.

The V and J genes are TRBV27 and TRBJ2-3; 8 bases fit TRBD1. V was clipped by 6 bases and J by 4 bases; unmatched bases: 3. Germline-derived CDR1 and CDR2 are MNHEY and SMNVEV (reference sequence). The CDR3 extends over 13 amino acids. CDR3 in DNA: TGTGCCAGCAGCGGACAGGGCGCAGATACGCAGTATTTT. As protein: CASSGQGADTQYF.

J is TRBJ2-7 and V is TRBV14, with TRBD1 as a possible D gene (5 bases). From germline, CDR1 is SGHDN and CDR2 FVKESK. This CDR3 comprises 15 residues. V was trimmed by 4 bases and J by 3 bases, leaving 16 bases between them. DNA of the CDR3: TGTGCCAGCAGCCGAGATGTACAGGTTATCTACGAGCAGTACGTC. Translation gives CASSRDVQVIYEQYV.

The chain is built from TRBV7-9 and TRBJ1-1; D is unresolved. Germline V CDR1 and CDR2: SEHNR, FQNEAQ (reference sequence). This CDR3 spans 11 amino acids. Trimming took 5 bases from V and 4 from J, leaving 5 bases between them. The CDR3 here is CASSPLTEAFF. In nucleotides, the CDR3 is TGTGCCAGCAGCCCTCTCACTGAAGCTTTCTTT.

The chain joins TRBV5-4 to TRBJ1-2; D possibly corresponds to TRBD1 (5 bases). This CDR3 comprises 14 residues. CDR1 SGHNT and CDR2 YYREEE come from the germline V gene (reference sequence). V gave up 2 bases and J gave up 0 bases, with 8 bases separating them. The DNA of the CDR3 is TGTGCCAGCAGCTTAGGGGCAGCTAACTATGGCTACACCTTC. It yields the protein CASSLGAANYGYTF.

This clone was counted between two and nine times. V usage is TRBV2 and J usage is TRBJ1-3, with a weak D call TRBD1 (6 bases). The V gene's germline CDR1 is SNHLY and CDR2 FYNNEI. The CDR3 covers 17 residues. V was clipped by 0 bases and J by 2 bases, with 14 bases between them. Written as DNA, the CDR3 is TGTGCCAGCAGTGAAGCGACAGGCTACCTCCCTGGAAACACCATATATTTT. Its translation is CASSEATGYLPGNTIYF.